The entry below gives a single T cell receptor beta chain sequence along with its context. This sample is drawn from a study of CD8 T cells in Susac syndrome. CDR3 length: 18 residues. Germline V CDR1 and CDR2: LGHNA, YNFKEQ. The V end was cut by 4 bases, the J end by 6 bases, with 27 bases between. With random hexamers, roughly 0.45 to 1 ug RNA was reverse transcribed. TCRdb re-called the immunoSEQ multiplex PCR reads with MiXCR, one entry per CDR3 protein. Of about 430,000 distinct CDR3 sequences listed, around 85% are singletons. This chain connects TRBV4-2 to TRBJ1-2; TRBD1 is a possible D gene (5 bases). What was sequenced was CD8+ T cells from PBMCs. The source is a human donor with multiple sclerosis. The CDR3 sequence is CASSPDRDQRMGQNGYTF. The CDR3, as DNA: TGTGCCAGCAGCCCCGACCGGGACCAACGGATGGGGCAGAATGGCTACACCTTC.